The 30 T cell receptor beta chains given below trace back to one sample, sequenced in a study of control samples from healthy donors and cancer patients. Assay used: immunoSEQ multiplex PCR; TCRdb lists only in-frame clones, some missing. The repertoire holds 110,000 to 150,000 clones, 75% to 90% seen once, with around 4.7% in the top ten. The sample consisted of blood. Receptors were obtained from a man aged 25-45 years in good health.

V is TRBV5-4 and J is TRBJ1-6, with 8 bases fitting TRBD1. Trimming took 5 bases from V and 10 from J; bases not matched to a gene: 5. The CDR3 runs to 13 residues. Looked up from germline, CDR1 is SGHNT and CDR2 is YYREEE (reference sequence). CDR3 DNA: TGTGCCAGCAGAATGGACAGGGTCTCACCCCTCCACTTT. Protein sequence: CASRMDRVSPLHF.

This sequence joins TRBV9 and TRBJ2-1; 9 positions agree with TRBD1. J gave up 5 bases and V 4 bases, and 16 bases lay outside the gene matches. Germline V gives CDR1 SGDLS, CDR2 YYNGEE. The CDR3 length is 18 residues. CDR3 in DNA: TGTGCCAGCAGCCCCCCCCGTCGAACAGGGGGCAACCACAATGAGCAGTTCTTC. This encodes CASSPPRRTGGNHNEQFF.

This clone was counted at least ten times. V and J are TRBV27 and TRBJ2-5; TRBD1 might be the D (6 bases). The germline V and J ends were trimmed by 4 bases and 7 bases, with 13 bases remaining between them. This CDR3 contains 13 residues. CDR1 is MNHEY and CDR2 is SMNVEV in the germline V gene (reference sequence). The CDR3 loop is CASSSTGLGTQYF. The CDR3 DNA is TGTGCCAGCAGTTCCACAGGGTTGGGGACCCAGTACTTC.

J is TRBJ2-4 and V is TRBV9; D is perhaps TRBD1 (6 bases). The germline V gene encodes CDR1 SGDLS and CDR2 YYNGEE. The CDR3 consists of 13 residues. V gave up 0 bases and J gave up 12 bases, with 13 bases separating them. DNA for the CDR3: TGTGCCAGCAGCGTAGAGGAAAGGACAGCTCAGTACTTC. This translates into CASSVEERTAQYF.

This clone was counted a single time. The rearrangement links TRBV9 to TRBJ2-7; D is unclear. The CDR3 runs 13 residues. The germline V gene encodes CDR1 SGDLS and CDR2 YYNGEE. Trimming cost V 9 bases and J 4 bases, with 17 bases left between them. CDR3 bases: TGTGCCACCGACCGCCCATTACCTTACGAGCAGTACTTC. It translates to CATDRPLPYEQYF.

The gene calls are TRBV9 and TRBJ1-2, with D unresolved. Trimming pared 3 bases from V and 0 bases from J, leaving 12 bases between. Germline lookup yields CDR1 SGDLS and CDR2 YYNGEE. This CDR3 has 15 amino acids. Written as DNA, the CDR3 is TGTGCCAGCAGCGAGGGTACGGGATCTAACTATGGCTACACCTTC. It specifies CASSEGTGSNYGYTF. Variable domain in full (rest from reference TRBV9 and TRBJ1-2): DSGVTQTPKHLITATGQRVTLRCSPRSGDLSVYWYQQSLDQGLQFLIQYYNGEERAKGNILERFSAQQFPDLHSELNLSSLELGDSALYFCASSEGTGSNYGYTFGSGTRLTVV.

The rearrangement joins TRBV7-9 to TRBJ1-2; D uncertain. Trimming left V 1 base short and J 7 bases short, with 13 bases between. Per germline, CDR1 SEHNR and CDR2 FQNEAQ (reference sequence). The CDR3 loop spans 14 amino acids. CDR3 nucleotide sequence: TGTGCCAGCAGCTTAGTTCCGGGAAGTAGTGGCTACACCTTC. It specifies CASSLVPGSSGYTF.

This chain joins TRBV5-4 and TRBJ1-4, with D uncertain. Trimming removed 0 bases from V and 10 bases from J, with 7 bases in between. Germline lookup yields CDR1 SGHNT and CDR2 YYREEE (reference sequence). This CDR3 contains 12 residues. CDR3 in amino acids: CASSLGGGKLFF. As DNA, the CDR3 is TGTGCCAGCAGCTTGGGTGGTGGAAAACTGTTTTTT.

The CDR3 protein is CASSSPGQGNTEAFF. The CDR3 DNA reads as TGTGCCAGCAGCTCTCCGGGACAGGGAAACACTGAAGCTTTCTTT. This chain joins TRBV5-4 and TRBJ1-1; 9 bases fit TRBD1. The J segment lost 2 bases and the V segment lost 3 bases, leaving 5 bases of the junction unmatched. Germline V gene sequence: CDR1 SGHNT, CDR2 YYREEE (reference sequence). The CDR3 runs 15 residues.

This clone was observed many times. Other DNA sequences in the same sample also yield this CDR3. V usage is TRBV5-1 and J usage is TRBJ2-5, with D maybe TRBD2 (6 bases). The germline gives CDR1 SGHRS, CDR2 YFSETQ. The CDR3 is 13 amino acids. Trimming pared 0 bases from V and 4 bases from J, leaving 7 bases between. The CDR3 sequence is CASSLVEGETQYF. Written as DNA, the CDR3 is TGCGCCAGCAGCTTGGTGGAGGGAGAGACCCAGTACTTC.

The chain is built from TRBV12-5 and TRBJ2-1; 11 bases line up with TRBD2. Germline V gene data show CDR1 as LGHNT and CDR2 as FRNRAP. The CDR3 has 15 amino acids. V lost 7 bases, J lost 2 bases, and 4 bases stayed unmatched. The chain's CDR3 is CASAPSGGTYNEQFF. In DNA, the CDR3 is TGTGCTAGTGCCCCTAGCGGGGGGACCTACAATGAGCAGTTCTTC.

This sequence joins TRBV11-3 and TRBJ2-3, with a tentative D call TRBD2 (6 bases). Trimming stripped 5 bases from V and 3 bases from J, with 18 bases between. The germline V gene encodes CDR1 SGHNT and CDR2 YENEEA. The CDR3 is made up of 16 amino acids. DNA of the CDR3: TGTGCCAGCAGCCCTCGTCTTGGCGGGAAAACAGATACGCAGTATTTT. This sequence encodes CASSPRLGGKTDTQYF.

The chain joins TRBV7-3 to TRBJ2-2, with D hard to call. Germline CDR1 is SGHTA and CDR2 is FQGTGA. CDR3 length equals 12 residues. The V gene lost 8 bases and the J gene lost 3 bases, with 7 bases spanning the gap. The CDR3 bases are TGTGCCAGCGGTCGGCACACCGGGGAGCTGTTTTTT. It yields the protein CASGRHTGELFF.

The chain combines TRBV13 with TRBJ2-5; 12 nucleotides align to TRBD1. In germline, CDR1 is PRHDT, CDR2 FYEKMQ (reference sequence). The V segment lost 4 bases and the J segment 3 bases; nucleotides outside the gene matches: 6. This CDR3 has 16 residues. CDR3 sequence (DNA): TGTGCCAGCAGCTACTCCGGGACAGGGGGCGAAGAGACCCAGTACTTC. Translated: CASSYSGTGGEETQYF. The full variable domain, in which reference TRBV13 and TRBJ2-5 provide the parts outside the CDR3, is AAGVIQSPRHLIKEKRETATLKCYPIPRHDTVYWYQQGPGQDPQFLISFYEKMQSDKGSIPDRFSAQQFSDYHSELNMSSLELGDSALYFCASSYSGTGGEETQYFGPGTRLLVL.

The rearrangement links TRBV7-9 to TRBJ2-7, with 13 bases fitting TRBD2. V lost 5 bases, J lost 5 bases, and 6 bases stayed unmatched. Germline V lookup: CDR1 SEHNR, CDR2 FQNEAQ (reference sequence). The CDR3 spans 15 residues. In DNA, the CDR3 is TGTGCCAGCAGCAGCACTAGCGGGGGGGATGACGAGCAGTACTTC. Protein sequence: CASSSTSGGDDEQYF.

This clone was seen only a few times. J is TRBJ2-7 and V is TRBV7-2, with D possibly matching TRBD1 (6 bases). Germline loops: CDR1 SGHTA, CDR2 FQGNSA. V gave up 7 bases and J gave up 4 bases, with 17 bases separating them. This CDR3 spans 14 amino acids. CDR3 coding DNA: TGTGCCAGCACAAATAACAGGGTTGGGTACGAGCAGTACTTC. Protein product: CASTNNRVGYEQYF.

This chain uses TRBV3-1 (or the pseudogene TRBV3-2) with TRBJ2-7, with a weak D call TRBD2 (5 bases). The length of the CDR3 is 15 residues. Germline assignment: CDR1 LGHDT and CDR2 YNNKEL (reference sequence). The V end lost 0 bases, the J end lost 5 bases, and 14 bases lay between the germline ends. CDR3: CASSQESRRADEQYF. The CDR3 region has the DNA TGTGCCAGCAGCCAAGAGAGCAGAAGAGCGGACGAGCAGTACTTC.

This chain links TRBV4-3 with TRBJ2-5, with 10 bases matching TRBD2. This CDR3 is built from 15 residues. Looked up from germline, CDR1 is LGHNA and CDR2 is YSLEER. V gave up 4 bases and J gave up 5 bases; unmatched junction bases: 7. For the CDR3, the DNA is TGCGCCAGCAGCCGGGGGGCTAGCGGGGGCGAGACCCAGTACTTC. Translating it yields CASSRGASGGETQYF.

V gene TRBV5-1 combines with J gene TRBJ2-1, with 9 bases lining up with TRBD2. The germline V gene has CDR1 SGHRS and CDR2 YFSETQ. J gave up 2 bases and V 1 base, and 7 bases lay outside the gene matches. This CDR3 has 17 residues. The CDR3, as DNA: TGCGCCAGCAGCTTGCTCGCTAGCGGGGATACCTACAATGAGCAGTTCTTC. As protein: CASSLLASGDTYNEQFF.

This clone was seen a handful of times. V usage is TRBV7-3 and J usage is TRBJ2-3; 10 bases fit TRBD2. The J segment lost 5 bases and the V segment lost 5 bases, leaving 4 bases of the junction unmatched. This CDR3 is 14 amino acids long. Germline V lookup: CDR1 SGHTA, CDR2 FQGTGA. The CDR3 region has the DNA TGTGCCAGCAGCCGGGGACTAGCGCAAGATACGCAGTATTTT. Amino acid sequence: CASSRGLAQDTQYF.

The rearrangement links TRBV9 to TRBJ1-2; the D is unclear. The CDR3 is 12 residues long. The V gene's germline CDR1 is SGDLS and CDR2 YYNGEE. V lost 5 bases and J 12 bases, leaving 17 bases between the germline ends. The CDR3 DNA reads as TGTGCCAGCAGGGCGAATTTCGGATTCGACACCTTC. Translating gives CASRANFGFDTF.

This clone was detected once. CDR3 sequence (DNA): TGTGCCAGCAGGGGACTTAATCAGCCCCAGCATTTT. Its translation: CASRGLNQPQHF. This sequence joins TRBV11-2 and TRBJ1-5, with TRBD1 as a possible D gene (5 bases). The CDR3 is 12 residues long. Per the germline V gene, CDR1 is SGHAT and CDR2 is FQNNGV. V lost 6 bases and J lost 4, with 7 bases in between.

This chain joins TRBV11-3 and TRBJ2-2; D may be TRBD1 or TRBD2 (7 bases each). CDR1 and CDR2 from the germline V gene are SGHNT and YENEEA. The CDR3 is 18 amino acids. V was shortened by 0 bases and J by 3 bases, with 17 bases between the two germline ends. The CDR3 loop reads CASSLDRRQGGYTGELFF. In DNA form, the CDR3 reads TGTGCCAGCAGCTTAGATCGGAGGCAGGGGGGGTACACCGGGGAGCTGTTTTTT.

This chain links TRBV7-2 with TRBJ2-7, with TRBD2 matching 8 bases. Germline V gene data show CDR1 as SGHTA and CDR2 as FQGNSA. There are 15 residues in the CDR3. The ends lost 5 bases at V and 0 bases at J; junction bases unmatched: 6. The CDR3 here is CASSPLSGSSYEQYF. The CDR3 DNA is TGTGCCAGCAGCCCTCTCAGCGGGAGCTCCTACGAGCAGTACTTC. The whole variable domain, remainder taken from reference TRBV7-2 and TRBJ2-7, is GAGVSQSPSNKVTEKGKDVELRCDPISGHTALYWYRQSLGQGLEFLIYFQGNSAPDKSGLPSDRFSAERTGGSVSTLTIQRTQQEDSAVYLCASSPLSGSSYEQYFGPGTRLTVT.

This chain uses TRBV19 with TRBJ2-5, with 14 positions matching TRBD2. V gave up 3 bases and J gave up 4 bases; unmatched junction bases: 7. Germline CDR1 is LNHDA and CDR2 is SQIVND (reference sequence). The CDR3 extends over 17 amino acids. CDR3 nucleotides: TGTGCCAGTAGTATCGGGGAGACTAGCGGGAGGGGAGAGACCCAGTACTTC. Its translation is CASSIGETSGRGETQYF.

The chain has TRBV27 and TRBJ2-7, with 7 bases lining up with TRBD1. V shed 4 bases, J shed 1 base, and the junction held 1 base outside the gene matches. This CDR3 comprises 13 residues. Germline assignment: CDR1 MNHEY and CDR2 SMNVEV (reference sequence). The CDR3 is CASSWDSSYEQYF. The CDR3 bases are TGTGCCAGCAGTTGGGACAGTTCCTACGAGCAGTACTTC.

The CDR3 sequence: CASSPLAGGSETQYF. As DNA, the CDR3 is TGTGCCAGCAGCCCCCTAGCGGGGGGCAGTGAGACCCAGTACTTC. The chain couples TRBV7-2 to TRBJ2-5; 11 bases agree with TRBD2. The CDR3 consists of 15 residues. The ends lost 5 bases at V and 5 bases at J; junction bases unmatched: 7. Looked up from germline, CDR1 is SGHTA and CDR2 is FQGNSA.

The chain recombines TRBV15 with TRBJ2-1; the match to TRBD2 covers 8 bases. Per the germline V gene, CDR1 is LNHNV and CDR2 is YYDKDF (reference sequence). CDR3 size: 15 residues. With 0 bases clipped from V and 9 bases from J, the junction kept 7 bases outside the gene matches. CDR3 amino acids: CATSRDRMAGGEQFF. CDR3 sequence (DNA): TGTGCCACCAGCAGAGATCGCATGGCGGGAGGTGAGCAGTTCTTC.

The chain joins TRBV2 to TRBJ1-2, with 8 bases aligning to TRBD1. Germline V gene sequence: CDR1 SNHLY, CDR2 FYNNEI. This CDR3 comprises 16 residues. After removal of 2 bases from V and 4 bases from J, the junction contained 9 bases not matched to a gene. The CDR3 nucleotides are TGTGCCAGCAGTGAACAGGGGGCTAGTGAAGCCTATGGCTACACCTTC. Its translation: CASSEQGASEAYGYTF.

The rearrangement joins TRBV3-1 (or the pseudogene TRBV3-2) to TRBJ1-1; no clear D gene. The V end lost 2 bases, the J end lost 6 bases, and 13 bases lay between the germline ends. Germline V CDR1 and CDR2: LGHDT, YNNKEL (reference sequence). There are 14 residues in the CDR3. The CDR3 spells CASSQLGNGAEAFF. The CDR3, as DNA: TGTGCCAGCAGCCAATTAGGGAACGGGGCTGAAGCTTTCTTT.